This T cell receptor beta chain derives from a study of breast tumors, draining lymph nodes, adjacent tissues. Points from the study as a whole: Findings are consistent with lymph node origin and intratumoral expansion of most tumor T cells.

The lymph nodes were axillary draining lymph nodes from breast cancer patients. This clonotype appeared many times. The antigen remains undetermined. TCRdb passed the multiplex PCR reads through MiXCR, listing each CDR3 protein once. Of around 130,000 distinct CDR3 sequences in the sample, roughly 33% were seen once. Between the trimmed V and J ends, which lost 1 base and 4 bases, there was a span of 10 bases. Looked up from germline, CDR1 is MNHNS and CDR2 is SASEGT. The CDR3 runs 14 residues. The J gene is TRBJ1-2, the V gene TRBV6-1, with D tentatively TRBD1 (6 bases). Material: axillary lymph node tissue. The receptor comes from a female donor with breast cancer. Some clones in this sample may be carry-over from other donors' samples. CDR3 loop: CASSEVLGAYGYTF. The CDR3 nucleotides read TGTGCCAGCAGTGAAGTTCTGGGGGCCTATGGCTACACCTTC.